The 22 T cell receptor beta chains given below trace back to one sample, sequenced in a study of blood T cell repertoires in COVID-19. Produced via immunoSEQ multiplex PCR; TCRdb's table is partial and in-frame only. The sample has some 150,000 clones, about 86% seen once. Sequencing was carried out using peripheral blood. These TCRs come from a human donor in a cohort sampled during active COVID-19.

This chain's CDR3 is CASSLSSGLGEKLFF. The CDR3 nucleotides read TGCGCCAGCAGCTTGTCATCGGGACTAGGGGAAAAACTGTTTTTT. This chain connects TRBV5-1 to TRBJ1-4; a possible D gene is TRBD1 (5 bases). The CDR3 has 15 residues. V was pared by 1 base and J by 8 bases, with 15 bases between. The germline V gene encodes CDR1 SGHRS and CDR2 YFSETQ.

The chain combines TRBV27 with TRBJ1-4; no reliable D call. Trimming shortened V by 10 bases and J by 8 bases, and 17 bases separated the two germline ends. Germline V gene sequence: CDR1 MNHEY, CDR2 SMNVEV (reference sequence). The CDR3 sequence is 13 residues long. In DNA, the CDR3 is TGTGCCACCGGATTCCGGGGAGCCGAAAAACTGTTTTTT. It yields the protein CATGFRGAEKLFF.

The rearrangement uses TRBV5-1 and TRBJ2-5; 16 nucleotides agree with TRBD2. J was trimmed by 5 bases and V by 4 bases; bases with no gene match: 5. CDR1 is SGHRS, CDR2 YFSETQ, per germline. CDR3 size: 16 residues. DNA of the CDR3: TGCGCCAGCAGCGCCGGGACTAGCGGGGGGGCGGAGACCCAGTACTTC. This codes for CASSAGTSGGAETQYF.

The V call is TRBV25-1, the J call TRBJ2-4; 11 bases align to TRBD1. This CDR3 is 15 amino acids long. Trimming cost V 4 bases and J 6 bases; bases outside gene matches: 5. From germline, CDR1 is MGHDK and CDR2 SYGVNS. CDR3: CASSGTGGFTNIQYF. Here the CDR3 DNA reads TGTGCCAGCAGTGGGACAGGGGGCTTTACAAACATTCAGTACTTC.

The rearrangement joins TRBV3-1 (or the pseudogene TRBV3-2) to TRBJ1-4, with 7 bases identical to TRBD1. The V gene end was trimmed by 2 bases and the J gene end by 11 bases; junction bases not matched to a gene: 5. Germline lookup yields CDR1 LGHDT and CDR2 YNNKEL (reference sequence). The CDR3 runs to 13 residues. The CDR3: CASSQNRGWKLFF. The CDR3 DNA is TGTGCCAGCAGCCAAAACAGGGGTTGGAAACTGTTTTTT.

This clone was counted once. V is TRBV15 and J is TRBJ2-2, with 7 bases fitting TRBD1. Trimming took 4 bases from V and 5 from J; bases not matched to a gene: 7. Germline V gives CDR1 LNHNV, CDR2 YYDKDF (reference sequence). This CDR3 is built from 15 residues. DNA of the CDR3: TGTGCCACCAGCAAAAGACAGGGAGATACCGGGGAGCTGTTTTTT. Translation gives CATSKRQGDTGELFF.

The count of this clone is one. This rearrangement joins TRBV4-1 to TRBJ1-2, with D possibly matching TRBD1 (5 bases). The V gene's germline CDR1 is MGHRA and CDR2 YSYEKL. CDR3 length equals 17 residues. The V end lost 4 bases, the J end lost 8 bases, and 26 bases lay between the germline ends. In DNA, the CDR3 is TGCGCCAGCAGCCGGCCAAAGGGAGGGACTCCCACTGAGGGCTACACCTTC. Protein sequence: CASSRPKGGTPTEGYTF.

This clone was recorded only once. The V and J genes are TRBV2 and TRBJ2-3; D is unclear. CDR1 is SNHLY, CDR2 FYNNEI, per germline. With 4 bases removed from V and 7 bases from J, the gap between germline ends came to 9 bases. This CDR3 has 12 amino acids. DNA for the CDR3: TGTGCCAGCAGTGCAGAGAGGAATACGCAGTATTTT. Amino acids: CASSAERNTQYF.

The chain is built from TRBV6-2 or TRBV6-3 and TRBJ2-1; 9 bases fit TRBD1. The V gene's germline CDR1 is MNHEY and CDR2 SVGEGT. The V gene end was trimmed by 6 bases and the J gene end by 3 bases; junction bases not matched to a gene: 6. CDR3 length: 15 amino acids. The CDR3 sequence: CASSNTGGFYNEQFF. DNA for the CDR3: TGTGCCAGCAGCAACACAGGGGGCTTCTACAATGAGCAGTTCTTC.

The chain combines TRBV20-1 with TRBJ2-1; 11 bases fit TRBD2. This CDR3 comprises 16 residues. The V gene's germline CDR1 is DFQATT and CDR2 SNEGSKA (reference sequence). The V segment lost 3 bases and the J segment 4 bases; nucleotides outside the gene matches: 8. CDR3 amino acids: CSASSGGALWYNEQFF. DNA for the CDR3: TGCAGTGCTAGTAGCGGGGGGGCCCTTTGGTACAATGAGCAGTTCTTC.

This clone was found once. This sequence joins TRBV6-4 and TRBJ1-6, with D perhaps TRBD1 (5 bases). Trimming pared 4 bases from V and 7 bases from J, leaving 11 bases between. CDR3 length: 14 residues. Germline-derived CDR1 and CDR2 are MRHNA and SNTAGT. Written as DNA, the CDR3 is TGTGCCAGCAGTGCGGATCAGGGAAATTCACCCCTCCACTTT. Translated, it gives CASSADQGNSPLHF.

This chain uses TRBV21-1 with TRBJ1-2; TRBD1, the D gene given by the table, was not confirmed from the DNA. TRBV21-1 is a listed pseudogene. This CDR3 is 15 amino acids long. In DNA, the CDR3 is TGTGCCAGCAGCAAAGCGCTTAAGGGACAGGGTTTCTACACCTTC. This codes for CASSKALKGQGFYTF.

J is TRBJ2-3 and V is TRBV7-9; 7 nucleotides agree with TRBD2. J was trimmed by 0 bases and V by 2 bases; bases with no gene match: 5. The CDR3 is 16 residues long. Per germline, CDR1 SEHNR and CDR2 FQNEAQ (reference sequence). CDR3: CASSLPERGSTDTQYF. The CDR3 DNA reads TGTGCCAGCAGCTTACCGGAGCGGGGCAGCACAGATACGCAGTATTTT.

V gene TRBV19 combines with J gene TRBJ1-6; 7 nucleotides match TRBD1. Germline-derived CDR1 and CDR2 are LNHDA and SQIVND (reference sequence). J gave up 9 bases and V 0 bases, and 2 bases lay outside the gene matches. CDR3 size: 14 residues. CDR3 in amino acids: CASSIDRGSSPLHF. In nucleotides, the CDR3 is TGTGCCAGTAGTATAGACAGGGGGTCTTCACCCCTCCACTTT.

This clone has just a few counts. J is TRBJ2-1 and V is TRBV24-1; 7 positions match TRBD2. Trimming took 9 bases from V and 0 from J; bases not matched to a gene: 7. CDR1 is KGHDR, CDR2 SFDVKD, per germline. The CDR3 sequence is 15 residues long. In DNA, the CDR3 is TGTGCCACCCAACACCCGGGGGGCTCCTACAATGAGCAGTTCTTC. Protein sequence: CATQHPGGSYNEQFF.

The chain uses TRBV10-3 and TRBJ1-5; weak D call: TRBD1 (5 bases). In germline, CDR1 is ENHRY, CDR2 SYGVKD. The CDR3 is 12 residues long. V gave up 4 bases and J gave up 10 bases, with 11 bases separating them. CDR3 amino acids: CAISVGGEPQHF. As DNA, the CDR3 is TGTGCCATCAGTGTCGGGGGAGAACCCCAGCATTTT.

This clone has just one count. The chain links TRBV6-4 to TRBJ2-7, with D perhaps TRBD1 (6 bases). Germline values: CDR1 MRHNA, CDR2 SNTAGT. Trimming took off 5 bases at V and 3 bases at J, with 20 bases between the two ends. The CDR3 is made up of 16 amino acids. As DNA, the CDR3 is TGTGCCAGCAGTAAACGATCGACCCGACAGGACTACGAGCAGTACTTC. Protein product: CASSKRSTRQDYEQYF.

The V and J genes are TRBV4-1 and TRBJ2-7, with D perhaps TRBD1 (6 bases). Germline V lookup: CDR1 MGHRA, CDR2 YSYEKL. CDR3 length: 13 amino acids. V was shortened by 4 bases and J by 7 bases, with 14 bases between the two germline ends. For the CDR3, the DNA is TGCGCCAGCAGCCCAGGGGACCTTGGAGAGCAGTACTTC. It specifies CASSPGDLGEQYF.

The chain joins TRBV28 to TRBJ1-6; 8 bases fit TRBD1. V lost 5 bases to trimming and J lost 5 bases; unmatched junction nucleotides: 5. The CDR3 sequence is 15 residues long. Per the germline V gene, CDR1 is MDHEN and CDR2 is SYDVKM. CDR3 sequence: CASSRLDRDNSPLHF. The CDR3 DNA sequence: TGTGCCAGCAGTCGACTGGACAGGGATAATTCACCCCTCCACTTT. The full variable domain, with the rest looked up from reference TRBV28 and TRBJ1-6, is DVKVTQSSRYLVKRTGEKVFLECVQDMDHENMFWYRQDPGLGLRLIYFSYDVKMKEKGDIPEGYSVSREKKERFSLILESASTNQTSMYLCASSRLDRDNSPLHFGNGTRLTVT.

The gene calls are TRBV28 and TRBJ1-5, with 12 bases identical to TRBD1. CDR1 and CDR2 from the germline V gene are MDHEN and SYDVKM. Germline trimming cut 6 bases from V and 6 bases from J; bases unmatched to any gene: 6. The CDR3 has 15 amino acids. This CDR3 reads CASRKGTGGGQPQHF. In nucleotides, the CDR3 is TGTGCCAGCAGGAAGGGGACAGGGGGCGGTCAGCCCCAGCATTTT.

The gene calls are TRBV7-9 and TRBJ2-7; 7 bases are shared with TRBD1. The germline V gene encodes CDR1 SEHNR and CDR2 FQNEAQ (reference sequence). CDR3 length: 13 residues. V was pared by 3 bases and J by 7 bases, with 6 bases of the junction left unmatched. CDR3 nucleotides: TGTGCCAGCAGCTTGGACAGGACGGAAGAGCAGTACTTC. Amino acids: CASSLDRTEEQYF.

The chain links TRBV4-2 to TRBJ1-5; TRBD1 matches at 9 bases. V lost 0 bases, J lost 7 bases, and 7 bases stayed unmatched. Germline V gene lookup returns CDR1 LGHNA and CDR2 YNFKEQ. This CDR3 contains 16 residues. The CDR3 sequence: CASSQELPGQGQPQHF. CDR3 DNA sequence: TGTGCCAGCAGCCAAGAGCTTCCGGGACAGGGCCAGCCCCAGCATTTT.